The sequence of this TCR beta chain was determined in a study of graft-versus-host responses after intestinal transplantation. About the study: Recipients were all induced with anti-thymocyte globulin, then given tacrolimus and steroids for roughly 3 years. Study-wide findings and caveats: Within allografts, high graft-versus-host to host-versus-graft clonal ratios were seen among patients with graft-donor T cell macrochimerism. Investigators detected GvH clones in recipient marrow, with some emerging earlier in ileum or blood.

The data were produced by immunoSEQ multiplex PCR, yet TCRdb's version contains in-frame clones alone and is incomplete. In the table there are about 90,000 clones, approximately 92% of which are singletons. CDR1 MNHEY and CDR2 SVGAGI come from the germline V gene. Trimming shortened V by 4 bases and J by 8 bases, and 14 bases separated the two germline ends. The CDR3 sequence is 13 residues long. For this clone: Its target is not known.

The receptor comes from a human donor who was the organ donor for an intestinal transplant. The sample was unstimulated CD8+ T cells sorted from spleen or lymph node cells, taken before transplant. The chain couples TRBV6-5 to TRBJ1-2; D uncertain. CDR3 loop: CASSSAGPSGYTF. CDR3 nucleotides: TGTGCCAGCAGTTCGGCGGGTCCCAGCGGCTACACCTTC.